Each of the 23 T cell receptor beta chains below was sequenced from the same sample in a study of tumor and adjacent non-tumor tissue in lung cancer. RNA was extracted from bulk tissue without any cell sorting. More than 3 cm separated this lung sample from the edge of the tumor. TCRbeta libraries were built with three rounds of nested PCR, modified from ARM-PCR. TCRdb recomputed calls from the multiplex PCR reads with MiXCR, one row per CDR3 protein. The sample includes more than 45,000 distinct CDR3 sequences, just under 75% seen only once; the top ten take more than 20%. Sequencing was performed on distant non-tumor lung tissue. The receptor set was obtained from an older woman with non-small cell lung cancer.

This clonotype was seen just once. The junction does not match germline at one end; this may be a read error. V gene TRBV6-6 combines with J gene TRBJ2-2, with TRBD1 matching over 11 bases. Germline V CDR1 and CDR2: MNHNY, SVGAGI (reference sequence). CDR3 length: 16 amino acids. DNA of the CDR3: TGTGCCAGCAGTCACCCGTCCGGACAGGGGGCCTGGGAGCTGTCTTTT. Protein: CASSHPSGQGAWELSF.

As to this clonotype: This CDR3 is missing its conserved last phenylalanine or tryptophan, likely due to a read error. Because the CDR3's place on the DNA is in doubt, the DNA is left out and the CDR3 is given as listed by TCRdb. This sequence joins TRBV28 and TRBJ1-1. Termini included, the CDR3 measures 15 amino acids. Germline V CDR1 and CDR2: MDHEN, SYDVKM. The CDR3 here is CASSLLPPTYSEAII.

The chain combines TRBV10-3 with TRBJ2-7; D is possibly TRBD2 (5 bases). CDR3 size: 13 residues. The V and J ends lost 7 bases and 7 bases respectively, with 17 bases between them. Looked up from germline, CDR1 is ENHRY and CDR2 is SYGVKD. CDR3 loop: CAIMGISDYEQYF. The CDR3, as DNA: TGTGCCATCATGGGGATTAGCGACTATGAGCAGTACTTC.

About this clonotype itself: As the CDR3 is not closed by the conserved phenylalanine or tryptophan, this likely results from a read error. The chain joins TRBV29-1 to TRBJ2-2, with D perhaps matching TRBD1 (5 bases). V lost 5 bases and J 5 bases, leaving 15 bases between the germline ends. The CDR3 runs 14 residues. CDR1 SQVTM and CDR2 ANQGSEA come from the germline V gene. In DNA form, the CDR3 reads TGCAGCGTTACAAGGACAACTAAGACCGGGGAGCTGTTTTCT. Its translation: CSVTRTTKTGELFS.

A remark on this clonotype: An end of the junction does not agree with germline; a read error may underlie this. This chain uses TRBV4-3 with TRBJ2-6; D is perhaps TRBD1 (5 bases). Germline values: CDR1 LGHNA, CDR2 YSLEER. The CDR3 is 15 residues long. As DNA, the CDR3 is TGCGCCAGCAGCCAAGGGAGAGCTGGGGCCATCGTCCTGACTTTC. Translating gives CASSQGRAGAIVLTF.

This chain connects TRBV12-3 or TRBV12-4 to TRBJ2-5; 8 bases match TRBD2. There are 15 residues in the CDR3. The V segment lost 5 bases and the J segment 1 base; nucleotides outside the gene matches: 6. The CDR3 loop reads CASSPGGGVQETQYF. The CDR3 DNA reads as TGTGCCAGCAGTCCCGGGGGGGGGGTCCAAGAGACCCAGTACTTC.

The CDR3: CGIGRRNQPQHF. The DNA for the CDR3 is TGCGGTATCGGGAGACGCAATCAGCCCCAGCATTTT. This sequence joins TRBV20-1 and TRBJ1-5, with D unresolved. Per germline, CDR1 DFQATT and CDR2 SNEGSKA (reference sequence). The CDR3 is 12 residues long.

The CDR3 is CASSLAGPGGAGELFF. In nucleotides, the CDR3 is TGCGCCAGCAGCTTGGCCGGCCCCGGGGGGGCCGGGGAGCTGTTTTTT. The chain carries TRBV5-1 and TRBJ2-2, with 8 bases aligning to TRBD2. The CDR3 runs to 16 residues. Losses at the gene ends were 0 bases for V and 6 bases for J; bases not matched to a gene: 7. The germline V gene encodes CDR1 SGHRS and CDR2 YFSETQ.

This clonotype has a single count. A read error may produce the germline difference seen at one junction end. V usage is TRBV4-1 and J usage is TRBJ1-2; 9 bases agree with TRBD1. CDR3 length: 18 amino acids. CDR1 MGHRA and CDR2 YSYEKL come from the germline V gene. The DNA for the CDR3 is TGCGCCAGCACCCTAAAGACCCCCAGGACAGGGGAGGTCTATGGCAACACCTTC. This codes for CASTLKTPRTGEVYGNTF.

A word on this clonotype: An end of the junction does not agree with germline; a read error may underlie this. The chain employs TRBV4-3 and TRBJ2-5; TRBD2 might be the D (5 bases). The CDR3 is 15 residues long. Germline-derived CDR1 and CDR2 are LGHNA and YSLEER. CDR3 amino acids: CASSQDHRDAETQYF. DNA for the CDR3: TGCGCCAGTAGCCAAGATCATCGGGATGCGGAGACTCAGTACTTC.

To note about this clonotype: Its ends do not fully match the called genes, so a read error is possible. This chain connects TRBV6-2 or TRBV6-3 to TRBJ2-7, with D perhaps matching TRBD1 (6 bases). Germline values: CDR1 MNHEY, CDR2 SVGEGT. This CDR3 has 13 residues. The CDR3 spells CSSSRQESYEQYF. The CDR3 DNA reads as TGTTCCAGTAGTAGACAGGAATCATACGAGCAGTACTTC.

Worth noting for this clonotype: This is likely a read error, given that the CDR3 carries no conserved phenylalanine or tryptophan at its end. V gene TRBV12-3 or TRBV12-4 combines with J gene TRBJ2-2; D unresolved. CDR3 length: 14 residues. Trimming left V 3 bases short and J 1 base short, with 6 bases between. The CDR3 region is CASSFGENTGELFI. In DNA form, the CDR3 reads TGTGCCAGCAGTTTTGGGGAGAACACCGGGGAGCTGTTTATT.

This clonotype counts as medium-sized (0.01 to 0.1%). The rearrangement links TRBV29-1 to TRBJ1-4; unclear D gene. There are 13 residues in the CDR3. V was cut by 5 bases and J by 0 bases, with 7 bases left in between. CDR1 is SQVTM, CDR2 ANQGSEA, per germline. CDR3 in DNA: TGCAGCGTTTTGCAGGCAACTAATGAAAAACTGTTTTTT. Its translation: CSVLQATNEKLFF.

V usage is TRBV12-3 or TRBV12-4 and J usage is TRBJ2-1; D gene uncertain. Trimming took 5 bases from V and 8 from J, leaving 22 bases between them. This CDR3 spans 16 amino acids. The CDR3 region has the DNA TGTGCCAGCAGTCCACGACCAGTCCAGCGTGGGGATGAGCAGTTCTTC. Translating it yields CASSPRPVQRGDEQFF.

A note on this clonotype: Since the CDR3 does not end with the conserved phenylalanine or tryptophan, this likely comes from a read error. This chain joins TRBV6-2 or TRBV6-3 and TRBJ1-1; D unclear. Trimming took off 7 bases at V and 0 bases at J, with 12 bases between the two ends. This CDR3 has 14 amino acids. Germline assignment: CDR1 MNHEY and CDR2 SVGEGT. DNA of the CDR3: TGTGCCAGCACCACCGATTGGGTGAACACTGAAGCTTTCTAT. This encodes CASTTDWVNTEAFY.

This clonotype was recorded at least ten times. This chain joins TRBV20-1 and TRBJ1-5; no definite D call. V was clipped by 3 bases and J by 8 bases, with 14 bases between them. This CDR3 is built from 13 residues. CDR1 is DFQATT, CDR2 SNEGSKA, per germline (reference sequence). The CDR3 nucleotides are TGCAGTGCTAGCGGAGGGCTTCAGAAGCCCCAGCATTTT. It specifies CSASGGLQKPQHF.

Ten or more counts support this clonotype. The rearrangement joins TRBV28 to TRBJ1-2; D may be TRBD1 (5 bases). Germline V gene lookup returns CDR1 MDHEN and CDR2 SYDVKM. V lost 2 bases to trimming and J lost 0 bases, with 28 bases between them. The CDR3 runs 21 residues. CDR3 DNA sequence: TGTGCCAGCAGTTTAACCGCCAGGGATTATTCTAACTATGGGACTAACTATGGCTACACCTTC. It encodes CASSLTARDYSNYGTNYGYTF.

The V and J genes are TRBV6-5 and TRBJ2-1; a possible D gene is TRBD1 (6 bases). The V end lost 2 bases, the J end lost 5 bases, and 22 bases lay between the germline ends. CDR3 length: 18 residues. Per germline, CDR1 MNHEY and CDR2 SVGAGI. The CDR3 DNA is TGTGCCAGCAGTTACACACCCCCGGCACTAGGGACACACAATGAGCAGTTCTTC. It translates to CASSYTPPALGTHNEQFF.

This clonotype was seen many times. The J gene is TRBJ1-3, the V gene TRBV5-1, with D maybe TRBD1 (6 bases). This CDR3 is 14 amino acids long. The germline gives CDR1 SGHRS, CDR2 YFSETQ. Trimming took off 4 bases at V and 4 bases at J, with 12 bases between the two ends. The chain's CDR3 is CASSQTGFGNTIYF. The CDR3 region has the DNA TGCGCCAGCAGCCAGACAGGTTTCGGAAACACCATATATTTT.

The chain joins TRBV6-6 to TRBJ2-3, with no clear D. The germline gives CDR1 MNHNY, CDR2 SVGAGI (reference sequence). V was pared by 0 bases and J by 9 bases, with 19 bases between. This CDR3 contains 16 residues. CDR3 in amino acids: CASSYSRLGGLYTQYF. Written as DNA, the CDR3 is TGTGCCAGCAGTTACTCGCGGTTAGGTGGTTTATACACGCAGTATTTT.

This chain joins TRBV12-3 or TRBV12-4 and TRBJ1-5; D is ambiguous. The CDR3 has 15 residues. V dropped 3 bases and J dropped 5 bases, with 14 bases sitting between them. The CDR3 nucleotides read TGTGCCAGCAGTTTTCAAGTTTCCAGCGATCAGCCCCAGCATTTT. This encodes CASSFQVSSDQPQHF.

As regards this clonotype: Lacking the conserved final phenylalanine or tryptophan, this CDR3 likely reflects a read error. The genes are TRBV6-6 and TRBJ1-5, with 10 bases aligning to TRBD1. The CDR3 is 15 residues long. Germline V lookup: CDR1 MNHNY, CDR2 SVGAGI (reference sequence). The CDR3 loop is CASSGPGQGSQPQHY. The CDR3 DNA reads TGTGCCAGCAGTGGTCCGGGACAGGGGAGTCAGCCTCAGCATTAT.

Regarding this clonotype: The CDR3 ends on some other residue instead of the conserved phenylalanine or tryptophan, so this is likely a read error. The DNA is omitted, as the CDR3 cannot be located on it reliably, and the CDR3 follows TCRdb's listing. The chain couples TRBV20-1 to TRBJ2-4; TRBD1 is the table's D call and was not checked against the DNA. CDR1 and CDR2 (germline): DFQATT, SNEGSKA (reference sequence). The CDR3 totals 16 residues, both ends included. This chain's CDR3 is CSARGQGEGAKNIQHL.